This T cell receptor beta chain originates from a study of blood T cell repertoires in COVID-19. Germline-derived CDR1 and CDR2 are MNHEY and SVGEGT. CDR3 length: 13 amino acids. V dropped 4 bases and J dropped 2 bases, with 9 bases sitting between them. TCRdb's table, derived via immunoSEQ multiplex PCR, lists solely in-frame clones and lacks some. The data contain 150,000 to 180,000 clones, about 85% of them singletons. This chain uses TRBV6-2 or TRBV6-3 with TRBJ2-7; D not resolved. This clonotype was obtained from a man aged 55-75 years with COVID-19, enrolled during active disease. The specimen was peripheral blood. In nucleotides, the CDR3 is TGTGCCAGCAGTTCCAACATTCCCTACGAGCAGTACTTC. Its protein is CASSSNIPYEQYF.